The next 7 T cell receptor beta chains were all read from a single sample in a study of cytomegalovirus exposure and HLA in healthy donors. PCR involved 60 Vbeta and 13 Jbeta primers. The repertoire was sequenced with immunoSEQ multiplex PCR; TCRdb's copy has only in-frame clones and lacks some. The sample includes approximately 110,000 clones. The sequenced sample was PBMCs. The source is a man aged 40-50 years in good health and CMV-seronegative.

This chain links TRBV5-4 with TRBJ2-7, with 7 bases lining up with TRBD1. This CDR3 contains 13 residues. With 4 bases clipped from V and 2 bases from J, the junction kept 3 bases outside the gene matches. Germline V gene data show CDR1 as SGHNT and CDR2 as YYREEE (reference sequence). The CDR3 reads CASSEDRTYEQYF. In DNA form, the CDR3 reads TGTGCCAGCAGCGAGGACAGGACCTACGAGCAGTACTTC. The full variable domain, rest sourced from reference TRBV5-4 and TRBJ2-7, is ETGVTQSPTHLIKTRGQQVTLRCSSQSGHNTVSWYQQALGQGPQFIFQYYREEENGRGNFPPRFSGLQFPNYSSELNVNALELDDSALYLCASSEDRTYEQYFGPGTRLTVT.

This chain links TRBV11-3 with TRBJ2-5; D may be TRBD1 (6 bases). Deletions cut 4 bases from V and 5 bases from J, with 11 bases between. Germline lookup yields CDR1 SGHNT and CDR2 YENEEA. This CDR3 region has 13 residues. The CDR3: CASSSRTGETQYF. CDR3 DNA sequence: TGTGCCAGCAGCTCCCGAACAGGGGAGACCCAGTACTTC.

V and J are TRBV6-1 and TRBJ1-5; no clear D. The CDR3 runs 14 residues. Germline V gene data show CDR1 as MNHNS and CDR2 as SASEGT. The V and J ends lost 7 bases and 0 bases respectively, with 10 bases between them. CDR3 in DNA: TGTGCCAGCACCGACATATTTAGCAATCAGCCCCAGCATTTT. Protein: CASTDIFSNQPQHF.

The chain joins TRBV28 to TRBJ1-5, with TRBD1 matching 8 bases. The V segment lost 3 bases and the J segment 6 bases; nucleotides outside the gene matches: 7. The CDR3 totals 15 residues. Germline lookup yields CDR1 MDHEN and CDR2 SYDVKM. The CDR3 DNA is TGTGCCAGCAGTTTCCGCAGGGGGCGCGGTCAGCCCCAGCATTTT. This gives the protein CASSFRRGRGQPQHF.

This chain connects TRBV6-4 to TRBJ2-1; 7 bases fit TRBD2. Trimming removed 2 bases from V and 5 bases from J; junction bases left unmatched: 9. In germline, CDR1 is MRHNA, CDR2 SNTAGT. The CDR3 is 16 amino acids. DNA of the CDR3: TGTGCCAGCAGTGACAACTGGCGGGAGACCCACAATGAGCAGTTCTTC. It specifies CASSDNWRETHNEQFF.

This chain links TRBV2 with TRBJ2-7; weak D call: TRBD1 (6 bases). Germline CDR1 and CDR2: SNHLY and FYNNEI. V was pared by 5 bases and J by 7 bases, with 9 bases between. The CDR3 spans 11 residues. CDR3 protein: CASSTTGEQYF. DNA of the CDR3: TGTGCCAGCAGTACAACAGGGGAGCAGTACTTC.

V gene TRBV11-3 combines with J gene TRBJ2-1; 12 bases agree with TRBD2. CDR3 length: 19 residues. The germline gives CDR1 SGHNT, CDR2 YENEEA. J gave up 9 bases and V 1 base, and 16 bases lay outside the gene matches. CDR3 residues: CASSLAGGTSGWRDLEQFF. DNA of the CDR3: TGTGCCAGCAGCTTAGCAGGGGGGACTAGCGGGTGGAGAGATCTTGAGCAGTTCTTC. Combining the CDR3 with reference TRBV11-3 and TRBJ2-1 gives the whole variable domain EAGVVQSPRYKIIEKKQPVAFWCNPISGHNTLYWYLQNLGQGPELLIRYENEEAVDDSQLPKDRFSAERLKGVDSTLKIQPAELGDSAVYLCASSLAGGTSGWRDLEQFFGPGTRLTVL.